Presented here are 10 T cell receptor beta chains from one specimen sequenced in a study of shared clonotypes between healthy human individuals. The protocol was immunoSEQ multiplex PCR, while the TCRdb copy is restricted to in-frame clones and leaves out a portion. The table has under 850,000 clones, over 90% seen once; the top ten hold less than 25%. Naivety among CD8 cells was defined by CD45RO negativity and positive CCR7 selection, thereby excluding terminally differentiated effector memory CD45RA+ cells. Input material: naive CD8+ T cells sorted from blood. These receptors all come from a man in his thirties or forties in good health.

The chain has TRBV7-7 and TRBJ2-2; D is possibly TRBD2 (5 bases). CDR1 and CDR2 (germline): SSHAT, FNYEAQ (reference sequence). V was trimmed by 4 bases and J by 8 bases, leaving 11 bases between them. The CDR3 covers 13 residues. The CDR3: CASSSTPGGELFF. DNA of the CDR3: TGTGCCAGCAGCTCAACCCCGGGGGGGGAGCTGTTTTTT.

The chain couples TRBV27 to TRBJ2-5; 8 nucleotides line up with TRBD1. The V gene's germline CDR1 is MNHEY and CDR2 SMNVEV (reference sequence). V lost 4 bases and J lost 5; bases outside the gene matches: 9. This CDR3 is built from 15 residues. DNA of the CDR3: TGTGCCAGCAGTTCCCCCGACAGGGGCCCGGAGACCCAGTACTTC. Its protein product is CASSSPDRGPETQYF.

J is TRBJ2-7 and V is TRBV19; D is perhaps TRBD1 or TRBD2 (6 bases each). Germline CDR1 LNHDA, CDR2 SQIVND (reference sequence). V was cut by 4 bases and J by 4 bases, with 11 bases left in between. The CDR3 extends over 13 amino acids. The chain's CDR3 is CASSRGAGYEQYF. CDR3 nucleotides: TGTGCCAGTAGTAGGGGGGCTGGTTACGAGCAGTACTTC.

The chain links TRBV11-2 to TRBJ2-3; 12 nucleotides match TRBD1. The trim removed 5 bases at V and 2 bases at J, leaving 5 bases unmatched. The CDR3 runs to 16 residues. Germline V gives CDR1 SGHAT, CDR2 FQNNGV. The CDR3 DNA reads TGTGCCAGCAGCCTGGGACAGGGGGCTTTCACAGATACGCAGTATTTT. Amino acids: CASSLGQGAFTDTQYF.

The rearrangement uses TRBV7-9 and TRBJ1-1; TRBD1 matches 12 bases. The CDR3 length is 17 residues. Germline loops: CDR1 SEHNR, CDR2 FQNEAQ (reference sequence). Unmatched junction bases numbered 10, after V lost 5 bases and J lost 3 bases. The chain's CDR3 is CASSHRDRGLADTEAFF. As DNA, the CDR3 is TGTGCCAGCAGCCACCGGGACAGGGGGCTTGCGGACACTGAAGCTTTCTTT.

V is TRBV10-3 and J is TRBJ2-2, with D hard to call. The germline V and J ends were trimmed by 3 bases and 6 bases, with 17 bases remaining between them. This CDR3 is built from 16 residues. Germline V gene data show CDR1 as ENHRY and CDR2 as SYGVKD. The DNA of the CDR3 is TGTGCCATCAGTGATTCAACAGAGTTTATAGCCGGGGAGCTGTTTTTT. As protein: CAISDSTEFIAGELFF.

V gene TRBV9 combines with J gene TRBJ2-2, with D uncertain. Germline CDR1 and CDR2: SGDLS and YYNGEE. Trimming pared 3 bases from V and 4 bases from J, leaving 16 bases between. CDR3 length equals 16 residues. CDR3 amino acids: CASSARALPGTGELFF. The CDR3 bases are TGTGCCAGCAGCGCCCGGGCTCTCCCGGGCACCGGGGAGCTGTTTTTT.

The chain carries TRBV7-8 and TRBJ2-1, with TRBD2 identical over 8 bases. The CDR3 totals 15 residues. V lost 7 bases to trimming and J lost 6 bases; unmatched junction nucleotides: 11. From germline, CDR1 is SGHVS and CDR2 FQNEAQ. The CDR3 DNA reads TGTGCCAGCACCCAGGCCCGGACTAGCATCAATGAGCAGTTCTTC. Amino acid sequence: CASTQARTSINEQFF.

The chain joins TRBV19 to TRBJ1-4; D gene ambiguous. Germline V gene data show CDR1 as LNHDA and CDR2 as SQIVND (reference sequence). The CDR3 extends over 13 amino acids. V was shortened by 7 bases and J by 12 bases, with 18 bases between the two germline ends. CDR3 coding DNA: TGTGCCAGTACCCACCTCAACAGCGGCCAACTGTTTTTT. Amino acid sequence: CASTHLNSGQLFF.

As regards this clone: This specimen includes other DNA sequences encoding the same CDR3. The genes are TRBV5-1 and TRBJ2-1, with 12 bases aligning to TRBD2. The V and J ends lost 0 bases and 1 base, in that order; junction bases with no gene match: 2. The CDR3 runs 17 residues. Germline CDR1 reads SGHRS; CDR2 reads YFSETQ. The CDR3 reads CASSLGLAGDSYNEQFF. CDR3 in DNA: TGCGCCAGCAGCTTGGGACTAGCGGGGGATTCCTACAATGAGCAGTTCTTC.